These 25 T cell receptor beta chains share one sample of origin, sequenced in a study of radiation and T cells in renal cell carcinoma. This table comes from immunoSEQ multiplex PCR, and its TCRdb copy is limited to in-frame clones, with some not included. The table records 130,000 to 150,000 clones, about 87% of them present only once. Time point: baseline pretreatment blood. Documented treatment: 15 Gy SBRT to primary tumor, nephrectomy 4 weeks later. The sequenced sample was blood, obtained from a patient whose treatment included radiotherapy and nephrectomy. These receptors were obtained from a woman between 65 and 79 years old with renal cell carcinoma.

J is TRBJ2-1 and V is TRBV6-1, with 8 bases aligning to TRBD1. Germline V gene lookup returns CDR1 MNHNS and CDR2 SASEGT. The V and J ends lost 5 bases and 12 bases, in that order; junction bases with no gene match: 3. The CDR3 has 11 amino acids. This CDR3 is CASSMGQVQFF. In DNA, the CDR3 is TGTGCCAGCAGTATGGGACAGGTGCAGTTCTTC.

The chain links TRBV30 to TRBJ2-7; D is possibly TRBD1 (6 bases). The length of the CDR3 is 11 residues. V was shortened by 5 bases and J by 4 bases, with 9 bases between the two germline ends. Germline V gives CDR1 GTSNPN, CDR2 SVGIG (reference sequence). The CDR3 is CAWGTSYEQYF. The CDR3 coding sequence is TGTGCCTGGGGGACATCATACGAGCAGTACTTC.

The chain combines TRBV7-8 with TRBJ1-5; 7 nucleotides agree with TRBD1. V dropped 5 bases and J dropped 7; count of bases not matched to a gene: 5. The V gene's germline CDR1 is SGHVS and CDR2 FQNEAQ. This CDR3 comprises 13 residues. In DNA form, the CDR3 reads TGTGCCAGCAGCCTCGACAGGGTCCAGCCCCAGCATTTT. It is translated as CASSLDRVQPQHF.

The chain employs TRBV10-3 and TRBJ1-3, with 7 positions matching TRBD1. There are 12 residues in the CDR3. The junction had 3 bases not matched to a gene; V was cut back by 9 bases and J by 4 bases. Germline CDR1 reads ENHRY; CDR2 reads SYGVKD. CDR3 loop: CAMQGVGNTIYF. The CDR3 DNA reads as TGTGCCATGCAGGGGGTCGGAAACACCATATATTTT.

The chain combines TRBV2 with TRBJ1-6; 8 nucleotides match TRBD1. This CDR3 comprises 15 residues. With 3 bases clipped from V and 10 bases from J, the junction kept 8 bases outside the gene matches. CDR1 and CDR2 from the germline V gene are SNHLY and FYNNEI. As DNA, the CDR3 is TGTGCCAGCAGTGACCCGGACAGGGAGGTATCACCCCTCCACTTT. Translating gives CASSDPDREVSPLHF.

The rearrangement uses TRBV6-5 and TRBJ2-7, with 11 nucleotides matching TRBD1. The trim removed 6 bases at V and 6 bases at J, leaving 10 bases unmatched. Looked up from germline, CDR1 is MNHEY and CDR2 is SVGAGI. This CDR3 comprises 15 residues. The CDR3 loop reads CASSPLWGQGGEQYF. In nucleotides, the CDR3 is TGTGCCAGCAGCCCTCTATGGGGACAGGGGGGCGAGCAGTACTTC.

The V gene is TRBV19, the J gene TRBJ1-1, with D possibly being TRBD1 (6 bases). Trimming took off 8 bases at V and 3 bases at J, with 16 bases between the two ends. The germline gives CDR1 LNHDA, CDR2 SQIVND (reference sequence). CDR3 length equals 14 residues. CDR3 region: CASSGHWRDTEAFF. DNA of the CDR3: TGTGCCAGTTCGGGACACTGGAGGGACACTGAAGCTTTCTTT.

This clone was counted only a few times. The V call is TRBV28, the J call TRBJ1-5; the D gene is possibly TRBD1 (6 bases). Trimming pared 8 bases from V and 6 bases from J, leaving 14 bases between. Germline V gene lookup returns CDR1 MDHEN and CDR2 SYDVKM. This CDR3 contains 13 residues. CDR3 DNA: TGTGCCAGCGTGGGGGCAGGGGTTCAGCCCCAGCATTTT. Translated, it gives CASVGAGVQPQHF.

This chain links TRBV4-2 with TRBJ1-2; 10 bases agree with TRBD1. CDR3 length: 16 amino acids. The junction had 5 bases not matched to a gene; V was cut back by 0 bases and J by 4 bases. CDR1 and CDR2 from the germline V gene are LGHNA and YNFKEQ. The CDR3 DNA is TGTGCCAGCAGCCAAGATGGGACAGGGGCAACCTATGGCTACACCTTC. This sequence encodes CASSQDGTGATYGYTF.

The rearrangement uses TRBV19 and TRBJ2-7; TRBD2 is a possible D gene (6 bases). The CDR3 extends over 14 amino acids. Germline-derived CDR1 and CDR2 are LNHDA and SQIVND (reference sequence). Trimming stripped 4 bases from V and 9 bases from J, with 19 bases between. The CDR3 bases are TGTGCCAGTAGTAGGGCCGGGACTTCCTTGGGGCAGTACTTC. This translates into CASSRAGTSLGQYF.

DNA of the CDR3: TGTGCCAGCAGTCCTGGGAGGGGGCATTATGGCTACACCTTC. Amino acid sequence: CASSPGRGHYGYTF. The chain recombines TRBV7-9 with TRBJ1-2; 7 bases match TRBD1. CDR3 length equals 14 residues. V trimming: 6 bases; J trimming: 5 bases; junction bases outside the gene matches: 9. Germline V gene sequence: CDR1 SEHNR, CDR2 FQNEAQ (reference sequence).

The J gene is TRBJ2-7, the V gene TRBV30; no reliable D call. Germline assignment: CDR1 GTSNPN and CDR2 SVGIG (reference sequence). CDR3 length: 11 residues. V gave up 1 base and J gave up 2 bases, with 3 bases separating them. The CDR3 DNA sequence: TGTGCCTGGAGTGACACCTACGAGCAGTACTTC. Its translation is CAWSDTYEQYF. Complete variable domain (other parts from reference TRBV30 and TRBJ2-7): SQTIHQWPATLVQPVGSPLSLECTVEGTSNPNLYWYRQAAGRGLQLLFYSVGIGQISSEVPQNLSASRPQDRQFILSSKKLLLSDSGFYLCAWSDTYEQYFGPGTRLTVT.

The chain links TRBV6-1 to TRBJ2-3, with 10 bases lining up with TRBD2. With 6 bases clipped from V and 6 bases from J, the junction kept 6 bases outside the gene matches. In germline, CDR1 is MNHNS, CDR2 SASEGT. The CDR3 contains 14 residues. CDR3 amino acids: CASRMSGGGDTQYF. The CDR3 DNA is TGTGCCAGCAGAATGAGCGGGGGGGGTGATACGCAGTATTTT.

The chain carries TRBV5-4 and TRBJ1-4; the match to TRBD1 covers 10 bases. The trim removed 4 bases at V and 7 bases at J, leaving 4 bases unmatched. Germline V gives CDR1 SGHNT, CDR2 YYREEE (reference sequence). This CDR3 has 14 residues. This chain's CDR3 is CASSRRDRGEKLFF. As DNA, the CDR3 is TGTGCCAGCAGCCGCCGGGACAGGGGTGAAAAACTGTTTTTT.

V is TRBV9 and J is TRBJ1-1; no reliable D call. The V and J ends lost 10 bases and 0 bases respectively, with 22 bases between them. From germline, CDR1 is SGDLS and CDR2 YYNGEE. There are 16 residues in the CDR3. The CDR3: CAVGRNTKPMNTEAFF. The CDR3 nucleotides read TGTGCCGTCGGGAGGAACACGAAGCCTATGAACACTGAAGCTTTCTTT.

The chain combines TRBV6-6 with TRBJ2-2; either TRBD1 or TRBD2 may fit D (6 bases each). The germline V gene encodes CDR1 MNHNY and CDR2 SVGAGI (reference sequence). The length of the CDR3 is 15 residues. V was pared by 7 bases and J by 2 bases, with 14 bases between. The CDR3, as DNA: TGTGCCAGCAATGAATGGGGGGCCAACACCGGGGAGCTGTTTTTT. As protein: CASNEWGANTGELFF.

The rearrangement joins TRBV4-2 to TRBJ1-5; 9 nucleotides align to TRBD1. V was pared by 3 bases and J by 5 bases, with 5 bases of the junction left unmatched. The CDR3 runs 15 residues. Germline V gene data show CDR1 as LGHNA and CDR2 as YNFKEQ. CDR3 DNA: TGTGCCAGCAGCCATGGGGGGGACAGGGATCAGCCCCAGCATTTT. Its translation: CASSHGGDRDQPQHF.

The chain recombines TRBV19 with TRBJ1-5; 8 nucleotides match TRBD1. J lost 7 bases, V lost 5 bases, and 13 bases had no gene match. Per germline, CDR1 LNHDA and CDR2 SQIVND (reference sequence). This CDR3 region has 16 residues. The DNA for the CDR3 is TGTGCCAGTAGTGTAACCCGGACAGGGCGGGAACAGCCCCAGCATTTT. Its protein is CASSVTRTGREQPQHF.

This clone appeared a single time. This sequence joins TRBV11-3 and TRBJ2-7, with a possible D match to TRBD1 (5 bases). Germline CDR1 SGHNT, CDR2 YENEEA. This CDR3 contains 16 residues. V was cut by 2 bases and J by 2 bases, with 16 bases left in between. The CDR3 region is CASSLPSGLGAYEQYF. The CDR3 coding sequence is TGTGCCAGCAGCTTACCCTCGGGCCTAGGGGCCTACGAGCAGTACTTC. The whole variable domain, remainder taken from reference TRBV11-3 and TRBJ2-7, is EAGVVQSPRYKIIEKKQPVAFWCNPISGHNTLYWYLQNLGQGPELLIRYENEEAVDDSQLPKDRFSAERLKGVDSTLKIQPAELGDSAVYLCASSLPSGLGAYEQYFGPGTRLTVT.

The chain has TRBV5-1 and TRBJ1-2, with a tentative D call TRBD1 (6 bases). CDR3 length: 18 residues. V dropped 0 bases and J dropped 7 bases, with 25 bases sitting between them. CDR1 and CDR2 (germline): SGHRS, YFSETQ. As DNA, the CDR3 is TGCGCCAGCAGCTTGGCGGGGGCAGGGACGTCAGGAGTTGGTGGCTACACCTTC. Its protein product is CASSLAGAGTSGVGGYTF.

This clone has more than one count but fewer than ten. In nucleotides, the CDR3 is TGTGCCAGTAGTATCCCCAGGGAGGGCTACAATGAGCAGTTCTTC. This gives the protein CASSIPREGYNEQFF. The chain recombines TRBV19 with TRBJ2-1, with 7 positions matching TRBD2. The CDR3 consists of 15 residues. Looked up from germline, CDR1 is LNHDA and CDR2 is SQIVND (reference sequence). With V trimmed by 3 bases and J by 3 bases, 5 bases remained unmatched.

This clone was recorded a few times. The chain has TRBV19 and TRBJ2-5; D is possibly TRBD1 (6 bases). Germline CDR1 is LNHDA and CDR2 is SQIVND (reference sequence). The CDR3 runs to 14 residues. V gave up 4 bases and J gave up 2 bases, with 11 bases separating them. The CDR3 sequence is CASSKGDKQETQYF. The DNA for the CDR3 is TGTGCCAGTAGTAAGGGGGACAAACAAGAGACCCAGTACTTC.

V usage is TRBV10-1 and J usage is TRBJ1-2; D is perhaps TRBD1 (6 bases). The length of the CDR3 is 13 residues. The V gene's germline CDR1 is WNHNN and CDR2 SYGVQD (reference sequence). V lost 2 bases and J 2 bases, leaving 6 bases between the germline ends. CDR3 loop: CASSERGNYGYTF. The CDR3, as DNA: TGCGCCAGCAGTGAGAGGGGGAACTATGGCTACACCTTC.

The V gene is TRBV5-6, the J gene TRBJ2-7; D is undetermined. Trimming took 0 bases from V and 5 from J, leaving 15 bases between them. The CDR3 has 15 residues. Germline V gives CDR1 SGHDT, CDR2 YYEEEE. The chain's CDR3 is CASSLGDSLINEQYF. DNA of the CDR3: TGTGCCAGCAGCTTGGGAGATTCCCTTATCAACGAGCAGTACTTC.

This chain joins TRBV19 and TRBJ1-5; D gene ambiguous. The ends were cut back, 7 bases at V and 0 bases at J, with 7 bases in the middle. This CDR3 region has 13 residues. Germline-derived CDR1 and CDR2 are LNHDA and SQIVND (reference sequence). The CDR3: CASTAYSNQPQHF. The CDR3 DNA sequence: TGTGCCAGTACAGCATATAGCAATCAGCCCCAGCATTTT.